This T cell receptor (beta chain) came from a study of neoadjuvant anti-PD-1 for oral cavity cancer. General study points: With three patients per group, TCR findings need larger cohorts.

Germline lookup yields CDR1 MNHEY and CDR2 SMNVEV (reference sequence). There are 14 residues in the CDR3. V lost 6 bases, J lost 5 bases, and 14 bases lay in between. This clone was detected a few times. The antigen is unknown. Sequencing was performed with immunoSEQ multiplex PCR; in TCRdb, only in-frame clones are kept and a portion is missing. The top ten clones hold 2.5% to 3.5% of a sample with approximately 8,200 clones, roughly 70% of them seen once. The time point denotes: after neoadjuvant nivolumab, at surgical resection. No culture or expansion preceded analysis of these blood cells. Source: PBMCs, taken after nivolumab (anti-PD-1) treatment. The TCR comes from a person aged 35-79 years with oral cavity squamous cell carcinoma. V gene TRBV27 combines with J gene TRBJ2-1, with a tentative D call TRBD1 (5 bases). CDR3 region: CASRLQGANNEQFF. As DNA, the CDR3 is TGTGCCAGCAGGCTGCAGGGCGCCAACAATGAGCAGTTCTTC.